A single T cell receptor beta chain is shown here with its context. What it binds is unknown. This specimen belongs to a study of cytomegalovirus exposure and HLA in healthy donors. Findings and caveats of the study: One variant, a missense change in DCLRE1C, was linked in a later analysis to TCR beta V- and J-gene trimming. What was likely a sequencing artifact was a cluster of highly shared sequence variants.

There are 11 residues in the CDR3. Trimming cost V 6 bases and J 6 bases, with 8 bases left between them. CDR1 MDHEN and CDR2 SYDVKM come from the germline V gene. The PCR was carried out with 60 Vbeta primers and 13 Jbeta primers. Measured with immunoSEQ multiplex PCR; TCRdb has only the in-frame clones, and not every one. Altogether under 200,000 clones are present, approximately 85% being singletons, with the ten largest covering 7.5% to 10%. This receptor was identified in a man younger than 30 in good health and CMV-seropositive. The rearrangement uses TRBV28 and TRBJ1-1; D may be TRBD1 (5 bases). The sequenced material came from PBMCs. The CDR3 bases are TGTGCCAGCAGGGGGCGCCCTGAAGCTTTCTTT. This gives the protein CASRGRPEAFF.